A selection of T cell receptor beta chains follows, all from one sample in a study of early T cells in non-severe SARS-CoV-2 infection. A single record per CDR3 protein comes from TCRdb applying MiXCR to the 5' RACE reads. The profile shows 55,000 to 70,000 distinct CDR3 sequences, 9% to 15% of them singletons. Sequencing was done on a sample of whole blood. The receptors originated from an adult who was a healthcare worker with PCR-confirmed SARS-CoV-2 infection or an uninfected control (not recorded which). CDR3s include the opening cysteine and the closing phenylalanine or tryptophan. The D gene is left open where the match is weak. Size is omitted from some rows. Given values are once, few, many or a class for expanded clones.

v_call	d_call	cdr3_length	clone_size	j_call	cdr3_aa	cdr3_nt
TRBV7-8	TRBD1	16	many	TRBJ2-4	CASSRSGTGVRNIQYF	TGTGCCAGCAGCCGATCCGGGACAGGGGTCCGAAACATTCAGTACTTC
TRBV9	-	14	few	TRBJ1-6	CASSVGGYNSPLHF	TGTGCCAGCAGCGTAGGGGGGTATAATTCACCCCTCCACTTT
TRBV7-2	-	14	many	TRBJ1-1	CASSFRALNTEAFF	TGTGCCAGCAGCTTCCGGGCCCTGAACACTGAAGCTTTCTTT
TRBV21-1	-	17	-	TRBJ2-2	CASSTRDYDNRTGELFF	TGTGCCAGCAGCACCCGGGACTACGACAATCGCACCGGGGAGCTGTTTTTT
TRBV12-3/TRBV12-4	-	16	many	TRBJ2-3	CASSSTGGRSTDTQYF	TGTGCCAGCAGTTCTACGGGGGGCCGAAGCACAGATACGCAGTATTTT
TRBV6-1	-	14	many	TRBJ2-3	CASSEWTDTDTQYF	TGTGCCAGCAGTGAATGGACAGACACAGATACGCAGTATTTT
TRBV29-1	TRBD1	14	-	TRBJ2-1	CSGGRQGVRNEQFF	TGCAGCGGCGGACGACAGGGGGTTCGCAATGAGCAGTTCTTC
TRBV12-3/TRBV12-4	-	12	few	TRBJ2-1	CASSLWYNEQFF	TGTGCCAGCAGTTTGTGGTACAATGAGCAGTTCTTC
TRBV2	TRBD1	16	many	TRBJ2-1	CASLTPGQGAGNEQFF	TGTGCCAGCCTCACCCCGGGACAGGGGGCTGGTAATGAGCAGTTCTTC
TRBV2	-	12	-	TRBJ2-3	CASMLQSDTQYF	TGTGCCAGCATGCTACAGTCAGATACGCAGTATTTT
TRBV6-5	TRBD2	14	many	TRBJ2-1	CASKLGLPHNEQFF	TGTGCCAGCAAATTGGGACTACCCCACAATGAGCAGTTCTTC
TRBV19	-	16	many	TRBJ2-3	CASRPQGRGVADTQYF	TGTGCCAGTAGGCCTCAGGGGAGGGGTGTTGCAGATACGCAGTATTTT
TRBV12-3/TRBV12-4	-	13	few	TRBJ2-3	CASSLWVPDTQYF	TGTGCCAGCAGTTTATGGGTTCCAGATACGCAGTATTTT
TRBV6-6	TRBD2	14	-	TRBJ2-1	CASSYWGPSGGPFF	TGTGCCAGCAGTTACTGGGGTCCTAGCGGGGGGCCGTTCTTC
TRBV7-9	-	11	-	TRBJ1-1	CASSLVPEAFF	TGTGCCAGCAGCTTGGTCCCTGAAGCTTTCTTT
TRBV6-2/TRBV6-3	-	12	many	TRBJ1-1	CASSSTTGGAFF	TGTGCCAGCAGTTCCACGACAGGCGGAGCTTTCTTT
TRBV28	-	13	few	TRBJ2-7	CASSFPKVYEQYF	TGTGCCAGCAGTTTCCCGAAGGTTTACGAGCAGTACTTC
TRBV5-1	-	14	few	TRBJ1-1	CASSPGSTNTEAFF	TGCGCCAGCAGCCCCGGAAGTACGAACACTGAAGCTTTCTTT
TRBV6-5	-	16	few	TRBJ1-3	CASSSLQGSAGNTIYF	TGTGCCAGCAGTTCCCTTCAGGGGTCCGCTGGAAACACCATATATTTT
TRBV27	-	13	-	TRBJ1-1	CASISRGATEAFF	TGTGCCAGCATCTCGCGGGGGGCAACTGAAGCTTTCTTT
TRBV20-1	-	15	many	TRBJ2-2	CSARPDPHVTGELFF	TGCAGTGCTAGACCCGACCCTCACGTCACCGGGGAGCTGTTTTTT
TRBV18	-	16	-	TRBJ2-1	CASSKLVAWSYNEQFF	TGTGCCAGCTCAAAGCTTGTAGCATGGTCCTACAATGAGCAGTTCTTC